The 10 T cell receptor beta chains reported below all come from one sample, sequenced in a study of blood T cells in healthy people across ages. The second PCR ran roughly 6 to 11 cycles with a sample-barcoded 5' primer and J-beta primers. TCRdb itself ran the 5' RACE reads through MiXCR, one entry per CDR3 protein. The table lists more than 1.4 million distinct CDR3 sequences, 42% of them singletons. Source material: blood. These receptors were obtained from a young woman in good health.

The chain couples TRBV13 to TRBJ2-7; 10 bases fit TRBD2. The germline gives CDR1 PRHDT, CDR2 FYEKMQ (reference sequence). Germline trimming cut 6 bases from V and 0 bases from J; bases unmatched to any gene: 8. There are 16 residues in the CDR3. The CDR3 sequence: CASSSTSGESSYEQYF. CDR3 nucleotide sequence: TGTGCCAGCAGTTCAACTAGCGGGGAGAGCTCCTACGAGCAGTACTTC.

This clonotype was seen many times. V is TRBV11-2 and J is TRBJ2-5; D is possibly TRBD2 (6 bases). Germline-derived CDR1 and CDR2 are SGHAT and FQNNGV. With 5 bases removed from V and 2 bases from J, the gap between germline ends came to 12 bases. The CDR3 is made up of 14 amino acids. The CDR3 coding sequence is TGTGCCAGCAGCCCCCCTCTAGCGCAAGAGACCCAGTACTTC. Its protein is CASSPPLAQETQYF.

The CDR3 nucleotides read TGTGCCAGCAGCGATATAAGCGGGGGCTCCACAGATACGCAGTATTTT. Translation: CASSDISGGSTDTQYF. This sequence joins TRBV5-4 and TRBJ2-3; 8 bases are shared with TRBD2. J was trimmed by 2 bases and V by 4 bases; bases with no gene match: 9. The germline V gene encodes CDR1 SGHNT and CDR2 YYREEE (reference sequence). CDR3 length equals 16 residues.

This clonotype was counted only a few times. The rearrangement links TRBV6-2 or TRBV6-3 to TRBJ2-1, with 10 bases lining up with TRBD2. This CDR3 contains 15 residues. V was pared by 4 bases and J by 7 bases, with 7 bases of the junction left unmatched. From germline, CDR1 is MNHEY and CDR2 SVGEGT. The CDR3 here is CASSSSGRARNEQFF. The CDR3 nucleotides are TGTGCCAGCAGTTCGAGCGGGAGGGCCCGGAATGAGCAGTTCTTC.

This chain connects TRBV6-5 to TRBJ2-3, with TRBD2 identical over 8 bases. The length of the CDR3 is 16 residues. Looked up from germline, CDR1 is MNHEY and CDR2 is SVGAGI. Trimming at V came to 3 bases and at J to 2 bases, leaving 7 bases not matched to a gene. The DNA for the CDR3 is TGTGCCAGCAGTTATACCCTCGGGGGGGACACAGATACGCAGTATTTT. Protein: CASSYTLGGDTDTQYF.

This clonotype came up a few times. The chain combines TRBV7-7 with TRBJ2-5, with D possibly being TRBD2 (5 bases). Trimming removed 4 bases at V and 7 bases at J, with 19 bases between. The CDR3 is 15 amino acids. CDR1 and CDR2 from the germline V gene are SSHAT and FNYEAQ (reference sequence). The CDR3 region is CASSSGIGVGVTQYF. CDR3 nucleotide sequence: TGTGCCAGCAGCTCGGGGATTGGGGTTGGAGTGACCCAGTACTTC.

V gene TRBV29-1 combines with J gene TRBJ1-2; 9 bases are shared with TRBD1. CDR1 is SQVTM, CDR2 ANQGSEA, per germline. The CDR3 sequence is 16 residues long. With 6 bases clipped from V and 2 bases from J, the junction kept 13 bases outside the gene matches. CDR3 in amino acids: CSVRKLTGGFNYGYTF. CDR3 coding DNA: TGCAGCGTCCGGAAATTAACAGGGGGCTTCAACTATGGCTACACCTTC.

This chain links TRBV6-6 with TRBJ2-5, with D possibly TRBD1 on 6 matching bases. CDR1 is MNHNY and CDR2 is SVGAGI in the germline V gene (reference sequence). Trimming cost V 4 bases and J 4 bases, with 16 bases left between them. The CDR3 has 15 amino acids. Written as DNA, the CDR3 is TGTGCCAGCAGTTCCAACCGGGACAACCGAGAGACCCAGTACTTC. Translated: CASSSNRDNRETQYF.

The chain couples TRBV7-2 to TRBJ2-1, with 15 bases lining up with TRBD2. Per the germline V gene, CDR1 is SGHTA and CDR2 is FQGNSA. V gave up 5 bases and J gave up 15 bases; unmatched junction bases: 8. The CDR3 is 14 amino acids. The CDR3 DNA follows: TGTGCCAGCAGCCGGACTAGCGGGGGGGAGAAGCGGTTCTTC. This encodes CASSRTSGGEKRFF.

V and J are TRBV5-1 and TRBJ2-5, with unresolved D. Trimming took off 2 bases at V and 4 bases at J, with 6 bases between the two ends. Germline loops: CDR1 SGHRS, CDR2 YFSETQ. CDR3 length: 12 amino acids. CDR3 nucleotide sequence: TGCGCCAGCAGCTTTTCGACAGAGACCCAGTACTTC. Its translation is CASSFSTETQYF.